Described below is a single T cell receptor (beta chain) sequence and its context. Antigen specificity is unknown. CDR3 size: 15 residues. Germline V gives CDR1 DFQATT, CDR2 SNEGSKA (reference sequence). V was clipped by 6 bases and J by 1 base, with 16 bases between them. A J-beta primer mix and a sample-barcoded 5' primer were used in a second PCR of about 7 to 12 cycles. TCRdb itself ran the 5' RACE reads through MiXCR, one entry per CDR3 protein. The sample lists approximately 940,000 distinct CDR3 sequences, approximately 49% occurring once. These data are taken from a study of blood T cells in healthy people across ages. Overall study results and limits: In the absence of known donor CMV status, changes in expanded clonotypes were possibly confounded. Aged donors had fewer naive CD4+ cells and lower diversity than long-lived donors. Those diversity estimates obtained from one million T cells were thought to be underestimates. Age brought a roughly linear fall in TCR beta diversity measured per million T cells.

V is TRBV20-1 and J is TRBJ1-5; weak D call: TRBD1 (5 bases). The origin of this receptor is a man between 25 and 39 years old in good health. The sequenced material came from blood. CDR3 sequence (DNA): TGCAGTGCGAGAAGCGGAGGGGACAGCAATCAGCCCCAGCATTTT. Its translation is CSARSGGDSNQPQHF.